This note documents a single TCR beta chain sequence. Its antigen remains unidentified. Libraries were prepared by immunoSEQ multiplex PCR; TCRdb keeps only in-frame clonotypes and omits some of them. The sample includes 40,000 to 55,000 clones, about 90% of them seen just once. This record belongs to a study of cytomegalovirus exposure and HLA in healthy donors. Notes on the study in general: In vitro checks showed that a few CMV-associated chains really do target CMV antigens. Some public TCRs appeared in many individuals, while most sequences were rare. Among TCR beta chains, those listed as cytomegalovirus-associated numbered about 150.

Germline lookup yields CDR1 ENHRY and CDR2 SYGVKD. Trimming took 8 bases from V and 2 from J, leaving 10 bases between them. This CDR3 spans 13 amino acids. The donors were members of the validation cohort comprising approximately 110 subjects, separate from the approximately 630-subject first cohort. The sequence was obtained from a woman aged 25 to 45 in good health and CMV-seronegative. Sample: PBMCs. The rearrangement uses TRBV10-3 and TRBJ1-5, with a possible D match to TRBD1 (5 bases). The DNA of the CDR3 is TGTGCCATCGGGAGGGGTGGCAATCAGCCCCAGCATTTT. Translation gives CAIGRGGNQPQHF.